This TCR beta chain is drawn from a study of T cell responses to AZD1222 COVID-19 vaccine. Whole-study findings and limits: Increases in Spike-specific TCR breadth and depth were seen after two AZD1222 doses. The donor cohort was predominantly white British with a female majority, and clonal diversity may have been underestimated.

V gave up 3 bases and J gave up 4 bases; unmatched junction bases: 4. Germline V lookup: CDR1 KGHSH, CDR2 LQKENI. CDR3 length: 15 residues. Notes on this clone: Antigen unknown.

TCRdb keeps only in-frame clones here, not all; method: immunoSEQ multiplex PCR. The sample lists about 170,000 clones, 87% occurring once. Sequenced here: peripheral blood, sampled 28 days after the second AZD1222 dose. The origin of this receptor is an adult who received the AZD1222 COVID-19 vaccine. The rearrangement links TRBV18 to TRBJ2-1; the match to TRBD2 covers 9 bases. CDR3 sequence reads: CASSPISGGYNEQFF. The CDR3 nucleotides read TGTGCCAGCTCACCCATTAGCGGGGGTTACAATGAGCAGTTCTTC.